What follows describes a single T cell receptor beta chain. CDR1 and CDR2 from the germline V gene are MNHEY and SMNVEV (reference sequence). The J segment lost 5 bases and the V segment lost 4 bases, leaving 10 bases of the junction unmatched. This CDR3 is built from 16 residues. The sample belongs to a study of molecular identifiers for immune sequencing clone quantification. TCRdb recomputed calls from the PCR reads with MiXCR, one row per CDR3 protein. Counted here are more than 300,000 distinct CDR3 sequences, roughly a fifth occurring once; the ten biggest clones make up roughly 0.8%. The chain combines TRBV27 with TRBJ1-4; 7 bases map to TRBD1. Sequencing input: naive CD8+ T cells from blood, with Jurkat cell RNA spiked in. Sample subset: FACS-sorted CD8+CD4-CCR7+CD45RA+ naive T cells. The origin of this receptor is a human donor in good health. Some libraries in this study had Jurkat cell RNA spiked in. The CDR3 sequence is CASSSRGAQSNEKLFF. The CDR3 DNA reads TGTGCCAGCAGTTCCAGGGGGGCCCAGTCGAATGAAAAACTGTTTTTT.